This TCR beta chain was identified during a study of blood T cell repertoires in COVID-19. Measured with immunoSEQ multiplex PCR; TCRdb has only the in-frame clones, and not every one. This table has around 97,000 clones, roughly 87% appearing once. The CDR3 length is 16 residues. Germline assignment: CDR1 SGHAT and CDR2 FQNNGV. Trimming removed 1 base from V and 3 bases from J; junction bases left unmatched: 5. The sequencing input was peripheral blood. The clonotype originates from a man in his forties or fifties in a cohort sampled during active COVID-19. V is TRBV11-2 and J is TRBJ2-2, with 7 bases that match TRBD2. CDR3: CASSLVPSGYTGELFF. DNA for the CDR3: TGTGCCAGCAGCTTAGTGCCTAGCGGTTACACCGGGGAGCTGTTTTTT.